This passage covers 27 T cell receptor beta chains from one sample sequenced in a study of radiotherapy plus CTLA-4 blockade in lung cancer. Generated by immunoSEQ multiplex PCR, the TCRdb table keeps only in-frame clones and is missing some. This table has tens of thousands of clones, roughly four fifths appearing once. This sample comprised peripheral blood, obtained from a patient treated with radiotherapy plus ipilimumab. The receptors shown here come from a human donor with non-small cell lung cancer who had stable disease on radiotherapy plus ipilimumab.

CDR3 in amino acids: CASSLPGQGIPAKNIQYF. CDR3 DNA: TGTGCCAGCAGTTTGCCAGGACAGGGAATCCCAGCCAAAAACATTCAGTACTTC. The J gene is TRBJ2-4, the V gene TRBV28; TRBD1 matches 8 bases. In germline, CDR1 is MDHEN, CDR2 SYDVKM. Trimming took 3 bases from V and 0 from J; bases not matched to a gene: 10. The CDR3 has 18 amino acids.

The chain uses TRBV18 and TRBJ1-6; D remains ambiguous. CDR3 length equals 14 residues. CDR1 and CDR2 from the germline V gene are KGHSH and LQKENI. Deletions cut 5 bases from V and 0 bases from J, with 5 bases between. The DNA of the CDR3 is TGTGCCAGCTCATCGAGCTCCTATAATTCACCCCTCCACTTT. Translating it yields CASSSSSYNSPLHF.

This chain links TRBV21-1 with TRBJ2-7; the table's D call of TRBD1 was not tested on the DNA. TRBV21-1 is tagged as a pseudogene. This CDR3 spans 16 amino acids. The CDR3 is CASSKGTNGPLYEQYF. The CDR3 DNA follows: TGTGCCAGCAGCAAAGGGACAAACGGTCCACTCTACGAGCAGTACTTC.

This chain uses TRBV9 with TRBJ1-5, with 8 positions matching TRBD1. The J segment lost 3 bases and the V segment lost 3 bases, leaving 8 bases of the junction unmatched. Germline V lookup: CDR1 SGDLS, CDR2 YYNGEE. The CDR3 is 16 residues long. The CDR3 sequence: CASSGPGTGDNQPQHF. CDR3 DNA: TGTGCCAGCAGCGGACCCGGGACAGGAGACAATCAGCCCCAGCATTTT.

The chain employs TRBV11-2 and TRBJ2-3, with D possibly matching TRBD1 (5 bases). The germline gives CDR1 SGHAT, CDR2 FQNNGV. The V gene lost 2 bases and the J gene lost 2 bases, with 11 bases spanning the gap. This CDR3 is built from 15 residues. The CDR3 nucleotides read TGTGCCAGCAGCTTATTCCAGGGTACCACAGATACGCAGTATTTT. It translates to CASSLFQGTTDTQYF.

The chain uses TRBV7-3 and TRBJ2-1; TRBD2 agrees at 7 bases. Trimming at V came to 5 bases and at J to 2 bases, leaving 6 bases not matched to a gene. CDR1 and CDR2 (germline): SGHTA, FQGTGA. CDR3 length: 15 amino acids. CDR3 sequence: CASSGALATYNEQFF. The CDR3 DNA reads as TGTGCCAGCAGCGGGGCACTAGCGACCTACAATGAGCAGTTCTTC.

This clone has just a few counts. This chain connects TRBV28 to TRBJ2-7; D remains unclear. The germline V gene encodes CDR1 MDHEN and CDR2 SYDVKM. V was cut by 1 base and J by 5 bases, with 3 bases left in between. The CDR3 contains 11 residues. CDR3 DNA: TGTGCCAGCAGTTTATACGACGAGCAGTACTTC. Its protein is CASSLYDEQYF.

This clone was seen only once. This chain joins TRBV2 and TRBJ1-3, with 7 bases lining up with TRBD1. CDR3 length: 20 amino acids. Per the germline V gene, CDR1 is SNHLY and CDR2 is FYNNEI. J lost 3 bases, V lost 4 bases, and 21 bases had no gene match. The CDR3 here is CASSAPSPMGQPQIGNTIYF. The CDR3 bases are TGTGCCAGCAGTGCTCCTTCCCCCATGGGACAGCCACAGATTGGAAACACCATATATTTT.

The chain carries TRBV9 and TRBJ2-3, with 12 bases fitting TRBD2. V shed 4 bases and J 4 bases; nucleotides not matched to a gene: 7. The CDR3 runs 16 residues. Germline V gene lookup returns CDR1 SGDLS and CDR2 YYNGEE. The CDR3 here is CASSPRTSGTADTQYF. CDR3 DNA: TGTGCCAGCAGCCCCCGGACTAGCGGGACGGCAGATACGCAGTATTTT.

The V and J genes are TRBV5-1 and TRBJ1-2; D is unresolved. The CDR3 covers 16 residues. V lost 3 bases to trimming and J lost 5 bases, with 20 bases between them. The germline CDR1 and CDR2 sequences are SGHRS and YFSETQ. The CDR3 sequence: CASSSPSSTTDYGYTF. CDR3 coding DNA: TGCGCCAGCAGCTCGCCCTCGTCCACGACGGATTATGGCTACACCTTC.

The J gene is TRBJ2-7, the V gene TRBV9; 9 positions agree with TRBD2. Germline CDR1 is SGDLS and CDR2 is YYNGEE. The CDR3 consists of 17 residues. The J segment lost 3 bases and the V segment lost 2 bases, leaving 12 bases of the junction unmatched. CDR3 residues: CASSVAPGAGGLYEQYF. The DNA for the CDR3 is TGTGCCAGCAGCGTGGCCCCCGGTGCGGGAGGGCTCTACGAGCAGTACTTC. Supplemented by reference TRBV9 and TRBJ2-7, the full variable domain reads DSGVTQTPKHLITATGQRVTLRCSPRSGDLSVYWYQQSLDQGLQFLIQYYNGEERAKGNILERFSAQQFPDLHSELNLSSLELGDSALYFCASSVAPGAGGLYEQYFGPGTRLTVT.

The chain combines TRBV19 with TRBJ2-2; TRBD1 agrees at 7 bases. The CDR3 runs to 16 residues. The J segment lost 4 bases and the V segment lost 5 bases, leaving 10 bases of the junction unmatched. CDR1 is LNHDA, CDR2 SQIVND, per germline (reference sequence). CDR3 DNA sequence: TGTGCCAGTAGTCTCCTGCCCGGGACAGCCACCGGGGAGCTGTTTTTT. This gives the protein CASSLLPGTATGELFF.

The V gene is TRBV7-2, the J gene TRBJ2-7; 8 bases agree with TRBD2. Germline values: CDR1 SGHTA, CDR2 FQGNSA. V shed 5 bases and J 6 bases; nucleotides not matched to a gene: 3. The CDR3 has 12 amino acids. The CDR3 sequence: CASSRGGFEQYF. The CDR3 coding sequence is TGTGCCAGCAGCCGGGGGGGGTTCGAGCAGTACTTC.

V gene TRBV5-1 combines with J gene TRBJ1-2; a weak D match, TRBD1 (5 bases). CDR1 and CDR2 from the germline V gene are SGHRS and YFSETQ. The ends were cut back, 4 bases at V and 1 base at J, with 11 bases in the middle. CDR3 length equals 14 residues. The CDR3 loop reads CASSPDTNNYGYTF. The CDR3 region has the DNA TGCGCCAGCAGCCCGGACACCAATAACTATGGCTACACCTTC.

The rearrangement links TRBV6-5 to TRBJ2-2, with a possible D match to TRBD2 (6 bases). Germline assignment: CDR1 MNHEY and CDR2 SVGAGI. Trimming took off 6 bases at V and 3 bases at J, with 11 bases between the two ends. This CDR3 is 14 amino acids long. The CDR3: CASSHRGDTGELFF. The CDR3 DNA follows: TGTGCCAGCAGCCACCGCGGGGACACCGGGGAGCTGTTTTTT.

This chain links TRBV18 with TRBJ1-5; D ambiguous. The CDR3 consists of 14 residues. CDR1 is KGHSH and CDR2 is LQKENI in the germline V gene. V was trimmed by 8 bases and J by 7 bases, leaving 18 bases between them. This CDR3 reads CASQATGSHQPQHF. The DNA of the CDR3 is TGTGCCAGCCAGGCAACGGGATCTCACCAGCCCCAGCATTTT.

This clone was found a few times. J is TRBJ1-4 and V is TRBV19; D remains ambiguous. Germline V gene lookup returns CDR1 LNHDA and CDR2 SQIVND (reference sequence). The ends were cut back, 3 bases at V and 3 bases at J, with 8 bases in the middle. This CDR3 spans 14 amino acids. CDR3 nucleotide sequence: TGTGCCAGTAGTATTGGGAGATCTAATGAAAAACTGTTTTTT. Protein product: CASSIGRSNEKLFF.

The V and J genes are TRBV5-1 and TRBJ2-1; TRBD2 aligns across 10 bases. V was pared by 3 bases and J by 4 bases, with 7 bases of the junction left unmatched. This CDR3 region has 16 residues. Germline CDR1 SGHRS, CDR2 YFSETQ. CDR3 DNA sequence: TGCGCCAGCAGCTCCATTTCTAGCGGGAGTTACAATGAGCAGTTCTTC. Encoded protein: CASSSISSGSYNEQFF.

This chain joins TRBV28 and TRBJ1-5; D gene unclear. CDR1 is MDHEN and CDR2 is SYDVKM in the germline V gene. There are 13 residues in the CDR3. V shed 5 bases and J shed 4 bases, with 9 bases lying between them. CDR3 in DNA: TGTGCCAGCAGTGGTGGGAGTAATCAGCCCCAGCATTTT. Its translation: CASSGGSNQPQHF.

The J gene is TRBJ2-7, the V gene TRBV28, with D perhaps matching TRBD1 (5 bases). V was shortened by 4 bases and J by 4 bases, with 20 bases between the two germline ends. The CDR3 is 16 residues long. Germline V lookup: CDR1 MDHEN, CDR2 SYDVKM. This CDR3 is CASSSLFGQGSYEQYF. CDR3 DNA sequence: TGTGCCAGCAGTTCACTTTTTGGGCAGGGATCTTACGAGCAGTACTTC.

V is TRBV28 and J is TRBJ2-7; 8 positions agree with TRBD1. The CDR3 runs to 13 residues. The germline CDR1 and CDR2 sequences are MDHEN and SYDVKM. V was clipped by 5 bases and J by 6 bases; unmatched bases: 6. The CDR3 reads CASSTSGGREQYF. CDR3 DNA sequence: TGTGCCAGCAGTACTTCAGGGGGCCGCGAGCAGTACTTC.

CDR3 loop: CASAVGGTLTLNTEAFF. For the CDR3, the DNA is TGTGCCAGCGCGGTCGGGGGCACTCTCACCTTGAACACTGAAGCTTTCTTT. The chain recombines TRBV28 with TRBJ1-1; tentative D call: TRBD1 (6 bases). V was trimmed by 8 bases and J by 0 bases, leaving 22 bases between them. In germline, CDR1 is MDHEN, CDR2 SYDVKM. The CDR3 is 17 amino acids.

This chain joins TRBV9 and TRBJ2-7; 8 nucleotides line up with TRBD1. Germline CDR1 SGDLS, CDR2 YYNGEE. This CDR3 is built from 16 residues. After removal of 0 bases from V and 4 bases from J, the junction contained 9 bases not matched to a gene. The CDR3 bases are TGTGCCAGCAGCGTAGATCCCTCAGGGGGCGCGTACGAGCAGTACTTC. As protein: CASSVDPSGGAYEQYF.

This clone was counted a single time. The chain joins TRBV7-2 to TRBJ2-4, with 7 bases matching TRBD1. The V segment lost 5 bases and the J segment 0 bases; nucleotides outside the gene matches: 16. Germline values: CDR1 SGHTA, CDR2 FQGNSA. The CDR3 totals 19 residues. The CDR3 DNA reads TGTGCCAGCAGCCCCCCTCCGGGACAGTTCGCCCTAGCCAAAAACATTCAGTACTTC. This translates into CASSPPPGQFALAKNIQYF.

The rearrangement links TRBV2 to TRBJ1-4; the D is unclear. The CDR3 is made up of 14 amino acids. Germline CDR1 reads SNHLY; CDR2 reads FYNNEI. V was clipped by 3 bases and J by 3 bases, with 8 bases between them. The CDR3 DNA follows: TGTGCCAGCAGTGAGTACGTTGCTAATGAAAAACTGTTTTTT. It codes for CASSEYVANEKLFF.

V and J are TRBV28 and TRBJ1-3; D is undetermined. CDR3 length equals 12 residues. Germline V gene data show CDR1 as MDHEN and CDR2 as SYDVKM. The V end was cut by 8 bases, the J end by 0 bases, with 5 bases between. Written as DNA, the CDR3 is TGTGCCAGCGTGAGCTCTGGAAACACCATATATTTT. Translated: CASVSSGNTIYF. The complete variable domain, with remaining parts taken from reference TRBV28 and TRBJ1-3, reads DVKVTQSSRYLVKRTGEKVFLECVQDMDHENMFWYRQDPGLGLRLIYFSYDVKMKEKGDIPEGYSVSREKKERFSLILESASTNQTSMYLCASVSSGNTIYFGEGSWLTVV.

This rearrangement joins TRBV11-2 to TRBJ2-1, with 7 nucleotides matching TRBD1. Germline V gene sequence: CDR1 SGHAT, CDR2 FQNNGV. This CDR3 has 15 amino acids. V shed 4 bases and J 4 bases; nucleotides not matched to a gene: 7. CDR3 protein: CASSSGDRQYNEQFF. The CDR3 DNA is TGTGCCAGCAGCTCAGGGGACAGACAGTACAATGAGCAGTTCTTC.